The 18 T cell receptor beta chains below were found in one sample sequenced in a study of cytotoxic CD8 clonotypes in ibrutinib-treated CLL. Repertoires were generated with immunoSEQ multiplex PCR, while TCRdb's copy carries only in-frame clones and drops some. The table records about 310,000 clones, almost 80% of them present only once. Sequences were derived from PBMCs, sampled before ibrutinib treatment. The receptors here all came from a human donor with chronic lymphocytic leukemia.

The CDR3 sequence: CASSVTRARRGELFF. In DNA, the CDR3 is TGTGCCAGCAGCGTCACTAGGGCTCGTAGGGGGGAGCTGTTTTTT. The V gene is TRBV11-2, the J gene TRBJ2-2; TRBD2 is a possible D gene (5 bases). The CDR3 consists of 15 residues. Germline CDR1 reads SGHAT; CDR2 reads FQNNGV. Trimming left V 5 bases short and J 8 bases short, with 18 bases between. Using reference TRBV11-2 and TRBJ2-2 for the parts outside the CDR3, the full variable domain is EAGVAQSPRYKIIEKRQSVAFWCNPISGHATLYWYQQILGQGPKLLIQFQNNGVVDDSQLPKDRFSAERLKGVDSTLKIQPAKLEDSAVYLCASSVTRARRGELFFGEGSRLTVL.

This clone turned up a few times. The chain uses TRBV7-3 and TRBJ2-7; tentative D call: TRBD2 (6 bases). The CDR3 consists of 18 residues. Trimming removed 1 base at V and 3 bases at J, with 22 bases between. Germline values: CDR1 SGHTA, CDR2 FQGTGA. The CDR3 DNA reads as TGTGCCAGCAGCTTAAGTGGTTTGGGTCGGGAGACCTACTACGAGCAGTACTTC. As protein: CASSLSGLGRETYYEQYF.

This sequence joins TRBV7-2 and TRBJ2-7; no definite D call. The germline V gene has CDR1 SGHTA and CDR2 FQGNSA. V lost 5 bases to trimming and J lost 2 bases, with 13 bases between them. CDR3 length: 14 amino acids. The CDR3 bases are TGTGCCAGCAGCCTGAAGTTTGATCCCTACGAGCAGTACTTC. Translation gives CASSLKFDPYEQYF.

The rearrangement links TRBV6-5 to TRBJ1-1; D perhaps matches TRBD1 (5 bases). The CDR3 contains 14 residues. Germline lookup yields CDR1 MNHEY and CDR2 SVGAGI. Trimming shortened V by 7 bases and J by 7 bases, and 19 bases separated the two germline ends. This chain's CDR3 is CASISPGFKGEAFF. CDR3 sequence (DNA): TGTGCCAGCATCTCCCCAGGGTTCAAAGGTGAAGCTTTCTTT.

CDR3 nucleotides: TGTGCCAGCAGTGAAGCCCCCTGGACACCCAATTTGGCCCCCTACGAGCAGTACTTC. Protein: CASSEAPWTPNLAPYEQYF. The chain combines TRBV6-1 with TRBJ2-7, with D maybe TRBD1 (5 bases). The V end lost 0 bases, the J end lost 2 bases, and 23 bases lay between the germline ends. This CDR3 is 19 amino acids long. The V gene's germline CDR1 is MNHNS and CDR2 SASEGT.

The chain carries TRBV4-1 and TRBJ2-7; 10 positions match TRBD2. Germline assignment: CDR1 MGHRA and CDR2 YSYEKL. This CDR3 has 14 amino acids. V lost 4 bases and J lost 5; bases outside the gene matches: 5. The CDR3 sequence: CASSRGLAENEQYF. Written as DNA, the CDR3 is TGCGCCAGCAGCCGAGGACTAGCGGAGAACGAGCAGTACTTC.

The chain uses TRBV10-2 and TRBJ2-2; perhaps TRBD1 as D (6 bases). V lost 5 bases, J lost 1 base, and 8 bases lay in between. This CDR3 spans 14 amino acids. From germline, CDR1 is WSHSY and CDR2 SAAADI. The CDR3 sequence is CASSWGQNTGELFF. DNA for the CDR3: TGCGCCAGCAGTTGGGGACAGAACACCGGGGAGCTGTTTTTT.

This clone was seen a handful of times. The rearrangement joins TRBV30 to TRBJ1-4; D remains unclear. This CDR3 has 12 amino acids. Germline V gene data show CDR1 as GTSNPN and CDR2 as SVGIG (reference sequence). The V gene lost 7 bases and the J gene lost 4 bases, with 10 bases spanning the gap. Here the CDR3 reads CAFTRDNEKLFF. The DNA of the CDR3 is TGTGCCTTTACCCGGGATAATGAAAAACTGTTTTTT.

The V call is TRBV9, the J call TRBJ2-1, with 13 nucleotides matching TRBD2. The CDR3 sequence is 14 residues long. The germline V gene encodes CDR1 SGDLS and CDR2 YYNGEE. The junction had 2 bases not matched to a gene; V was cut back by 3 bases and J by 8 bases. The DNA for the CDR3 is TGTGCCAGCAGCGGGACTAGCGGGAGCGATGAGCAGTTCTTC. Its translation is CASSGTSGSDEQFF.

The chain links TRBV7-2 to TRBJ1-5, with D possibly matching TRBD1 (5 bases). Trimming stripped 5 bases from V and 3 bases from J, with 14 bases between. The CDR3 consists of 15 residues. Per germline, CDR1 SGHTA and CDR2 FQGNSA. CDR3 coding DNA: TGTGCCAGCAGCAGGGGTGACGGGTACAATCAGCCCCAGCATTTT. This gives the protein CASSRGDGYNQPQHF.

The rearrangement links TRBV19 to TRBJ1-1; D may be TRBD1 (5 bases). V was cut by 5 bases and J by 5 bases, with 18 bases left in between. CDR1 and CDR2 from the germline V gene are LNHDA and SQIVND (reference sequence). The CDR3 contains 15 residues. As DNA, the CDR3 is TGTGCCAGTAGTCCCCTAGGGGAGATGAGTACTGAAGCTTTCTTT. Residues: CASSPLGEMSTEAFF.

The chain is built from TRBV15 and TRBJ2-7; 7 bases line up with TRBD2. This CDR3 region has 15 residues. Germline trimming cut 5 bases from V and 8 bases from J; bases unmatched to any gene: 15. The germline V gene has CDR1 LNHNV and CDR2 YYDKDF (reference sequence). The CDR3 bases are TGTGCCACCAGCGGAGGTTGGGACTACCTAAGTAAGCAGTACTTC. Protein: CATSGGWDYLSKQYF. Full variable domain (rest looked up from reference TRBV15 and TRBJ2-7): DAMVIQNPRYQVTQFGKPVTLSCSQTLNHNVMYWYQQKSSQAPKLLFHYYDKDFNNEADTPDNFQSRRPNTSFCFLDIRSPGLGDTAMYLCATSGGWDYLSKQYFGPGTRLTVT.

The V gene is TRBV27, the J gene TRBJ1-2; D is unclear. V was trimmed by 5 bases and J by 8 bases, leaving 18 bases between them. Germline CDR1 and CDR2: MNHEY and SMNVEV (reference sequence). This CDR3 comprises 14 residues. The CDR3 loop is CASSPAGRSRGYTF. The CDR3 DNA reads as TGTGCCAGCAGTCCCGCGGGGAGGTCCAGGGGCTACACCTTC.

The gene calls are TRBV30 and TRBJ2-5; 15 nucleotides match TRBD2. Trimming took 2 bases from V and 0 from J; bases not matched to a gene: 4. The CDR3 spans 17 residues. Germline loops: CDR1 GTSNPN, CDR2 SVGIG (reference sequence). The CDR3 nucleotides read TGTGCCTGGAGTCTCGGACTAGCGGGAGGGAACCAAGAGACCCAGTACTTC. Translation: CAWSLGLAGGNQETQYF. Drawing the rest from reference TRBV30 and TRBJ2-5, the complete variable domain is SQTIHQWPATLVQPVGSPLSLECTVEGTSNPNLYWYRQAAGRGLQLLFYSVGIGQISSEVPQNLSASRPQDRQFILSSKKLLLSDSGFYLCAWSLGLAGGNQETQYFGPGTRLLVL.

The chain links TRBV9 to TRBJ2-2, with 8 nucleotides matching TRBD2. The CDR3 runs 15 residues. The germline CDR1 and CDR2 sequences are SGDLS and YYNGEE. V gave up 2 bases and J gave up 5 bases; unmatched junction bases: 5. The CDR3 reads CASSVSGSYTGELFF. CDR3 bases: TGTGCCAGCAGCGTCAGCGGGAGTTATACCGGGGAGCTGTTTTTT.

The rearrangement links TRBV4-1 to TRBJ1-1; unclear D gene. Per germline, CDR1 MGHRA and CDR2 YSYEKL. Trimming took 2 bases from V and 0 from J, leaving 10 bases between them. This CDR3 has 15 residues. Here the CDR3 reads CASSQQTGMNTEAFF. In DNA, the CDR3 is TGCGCCAGCAGCCAACAGACGGGGATGAACACTGAAGCTTTCTTT.

The V and J genes are TRBV30 and TRBJ2-1; 8 bases are a match to TRBD1. This CDR3 has 15 amino acids. From germline, CDR1 is GTSNPN and CDR2 SVGIG (reference sequence). The junction had 5 bases not matched to a gene; V was cut back by 2 bases and J by 2 bases. In nucleotides, the CDR3 is TGTGCCTGGAGTCCAGGACAGGGAGCCTACAATGAGCAGTTCTTC. Residues: CAWSPGQGAYNEQFF.

This clone has more than one count but fewer than ten. The chain combines TRBV27 with TRBJ2-5; TRBD2 matches at 7 bases. Germline CDR1 and CDR2: MNHEY and SMNVEV (reference sequence). After removal of 5 bases from V and 7 bases from J, the junction contained 10 bases not matched to a gene. The CDR3 is 14 residues long. CDR3: CASSRDYHSGTQYF. CDR3 coding DNA: TGTGCCAGCAGTAGGGACTATCATAGCGGGACCCAGTACTTC.